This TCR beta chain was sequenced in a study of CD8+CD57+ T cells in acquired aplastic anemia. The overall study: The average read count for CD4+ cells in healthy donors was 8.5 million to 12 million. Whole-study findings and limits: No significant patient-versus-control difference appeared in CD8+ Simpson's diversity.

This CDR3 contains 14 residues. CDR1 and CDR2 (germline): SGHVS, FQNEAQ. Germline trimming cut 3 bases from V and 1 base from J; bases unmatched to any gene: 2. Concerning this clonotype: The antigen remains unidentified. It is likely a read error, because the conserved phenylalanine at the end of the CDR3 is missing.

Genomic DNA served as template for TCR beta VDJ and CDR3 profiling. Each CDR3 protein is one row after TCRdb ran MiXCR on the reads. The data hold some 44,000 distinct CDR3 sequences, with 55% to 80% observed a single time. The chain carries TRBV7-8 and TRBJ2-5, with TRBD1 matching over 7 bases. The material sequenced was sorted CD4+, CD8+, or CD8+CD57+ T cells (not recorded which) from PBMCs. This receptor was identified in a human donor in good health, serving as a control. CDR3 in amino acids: CASSLGTAQETQYS. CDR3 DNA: TGTGCCAGCAGCTTGGGGACAGCCCAAGAGACCCAGTACTCC.